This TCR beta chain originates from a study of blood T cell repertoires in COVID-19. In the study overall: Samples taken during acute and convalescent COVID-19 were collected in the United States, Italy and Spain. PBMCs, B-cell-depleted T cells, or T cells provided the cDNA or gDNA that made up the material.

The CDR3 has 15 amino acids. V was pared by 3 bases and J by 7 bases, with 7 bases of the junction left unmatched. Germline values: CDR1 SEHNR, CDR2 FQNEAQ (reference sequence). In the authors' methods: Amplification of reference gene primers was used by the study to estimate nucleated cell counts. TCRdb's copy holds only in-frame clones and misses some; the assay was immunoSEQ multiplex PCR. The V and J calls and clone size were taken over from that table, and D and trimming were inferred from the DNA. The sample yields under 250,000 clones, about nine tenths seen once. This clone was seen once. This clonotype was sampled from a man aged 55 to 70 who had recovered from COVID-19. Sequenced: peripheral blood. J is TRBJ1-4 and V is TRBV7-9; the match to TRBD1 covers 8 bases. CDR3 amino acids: CASSLRTGKGEKLFF. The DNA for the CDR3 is TGTGCCAGCAGCTTGAGGACAGGGAAGGGTGAAAAACTGTTTTTT.